The next 9 T cell receptor beta chains were all read from a single sample in a study of shared clonotypes between healthy human individuals. The data were produced by immunoSEQ multiplex PCR, yet TCRdb's version contains in-frame clones alone and is incomplete. Among under 2.5 million clones listed, about 90% were seen once. The sequencing sample was made of naive CD4+ T cells from PBMCs. Subset specified: CD45RA+ positively selected. The receptors were sampled from a man aged 18 to 29 in good health. Some clones in this sample may be carry-over from other donors' samples.

This chain uses TRBV4-1 with TRBJ1-2, with 9 bases fitting TRBD1. The CDR3 spans 15 residues. The V gene's germline CDR1 is MGHRA and CDR2 YSYEKL. V was pared by 4 bases and J by 3 bases, with 6 bases of the junction left unmatched. DNA for the CDR3: TGCGCCAGCAGCCGGTACCGGGACAGGGACTATGGCTACACCTTC. It yields the protein CASSRYRDRDYGYTF.

Comment on this clone: No DNA is shown, since the ends of the CDR3 on it are uncertain; the CDR3 is the one TCRdb lists. V is TRBV6-1 and J is TRBJ2-5; the listed D gene, TRBD1, was not tested against the DNA. Germline values: CDR1 MNHNS, CDR2 SASEGT. The CDR3 spans 14 residues, counting both ends. This chain's CDR3 is CASSTSDIQETQYF.

The genes are TRBV5-1 and TRBJ2-7; 8 bases agree with TRBD1. This CDR3 is built from 14 residues. Per germline, CDR1 SGHRS and CDR2 YFSETQ. After removal of 4 bases from V and 1 base from J, the junction contained 4 bases not matched to a gene. The CDR3 protein is CASSRQGASYEQYF. CDR3 nucleotide sequence: TGCGCCAGCAGCCGTCAGGGGGCATCCTACGAGCAGTACTTC.

The gene calls are TRBV5-4 and TRBJ2-2; possible D gene TRBD1, 5 bases. The CDR3 has 15 residues. Deletions cut 2 bases from V and 2 bases from J, with 10 bases between. Germline CDR1 and CDR2: SGHNT and YYREEE (reference sequence). The CDR3 nucleotides read TGTGCCAGCAGCTTTACAGGTTTTAACACCGGGGAGCTGTTTTTT. Protein sequence: CASSFTGFNTGELFF.

CDR3 DNA: TGCGCCAGCAGTCAATCCGGGACTAGCGGGAGGATTTACGAGCAGTACTTC. It yields the protein CASSQSGTSGRIYEQYF. This sequence joins TRBV23-1 and TRBJ2-7; 15 bases are shared with TRBD2. TRBV23-1 is treated as an ORF (open reading frame) with a function not yet certain. V was clipped by 0 bases and J by 4 bases; unmatched bases: 4. The CDR3 contains 17 residues.

The chain uses TRBV5-1 and TRBJ2-1; 8 bases align to TRBD2. The CDR3 sequence is 16 residues long. V was clipped by 5 bases and J by 0 bases; unmatched bases: 7. The germline V gene encodes CDR1 SGHRS and CDR2 YFSETQ. The CDR3 nucleotides are TGCGCCAGCAGAAAAACTAGCGGAGCCTCCTACAATGAGCAGTTCTTC. Translating gives CASRKTSGASYNEQFF.

The chain links TRBV4-3 to TRBJ2-7, with 9 bases aligning to TRBD2. The CDR3 totals 17 residues. The junction had 10 bases not matched to a gene; V was cut back by 2 bases and J by 2 bases. Per germline, CDR1 LGHNA and CDR2 YSLEER. CDR3 sequence: CASSQTLLAGDPYEQYF. CDR3 nucleotides: TGCGCCAGCAGCCAAACCCTACTAGCGGGTGATCCCTACGAGCAGTACTTC.

This sequence joins TRBV25-1 and TRBJ2-1, with 7 bases fitting TRBD2. CDR3 length: 14 amino acids. Germline V lookup: CDR1 MGHDK, CDR2 SYGVNS. Trimming at V came to 8 bases and at J to 2 bases, leaving 6 bases not matched to a gene. In DNA form, the CDR3 reads TGTGCCAGCCACGCTAGCGGTCCCTACAATGAGCAGTTCTTC. It is translated as CASHASGPYNEQFF. Full variable domain (rest looked up from reference TRBV25-1 and TRBJ2-1): EADIYQTPRYLVIGTGKKITLECSQTMGHDKMYWYQQDPGMELHLIHYSYGVNSTEKGDLSSESTVSRIRTEHFPLTLESARPSHTSQYLCASHASGPYNEQFFGPGTRLTVL.

CDR3 protein: CASSLGGGNYGYTF. The DNA of the CDR3 is TGTGCCAGCAGTTTGGGAGGGGGGAACTATGGCTACACCTTC. This sequence joins TRBV28 and TRBJ1-2; TRBD1 is a possible D gene (6 bases). Trimming stripped 3 bases from V and 2 bases from J, with 10 bases between. Germline assignment: CDR1 MDHEN and CDR2 SYDVKM. The CDR3 is 14 residues long.